The present T cell receptor (beta chain) was sequenced within a study of control samples from healthy donors and cancer patients. TCRdb's table, derived via immunoSEQ multiplex PCR, lists solely in-frame clones and lacks some. Of 80,000 to 100,000 clones in the sample, almost 90% were seen once. This clone was found a few times. Other DNA sequences in the sample encode the same CDR3. The CDR3 loop spans 13 amino acids. J lost 6 bases, V lost 5 bases, and 5 bases had no gene match. The germline gives CDR1 LGHDT, CDR2 YNNKEL (reference sequence). The chain has TRBV3-1 (or the pseudogene TRBV3-2) and TRBJ2-7; TRBD1 agrees at 9 bases. The sample was blood. The source is a man under 40 in good health. In nucleotides, the CDR3 is TGTGCCAGCAGCTCTCACAGGGGGCTCGAGCAGTACTTC. This translates into CASSSHRGLEQYF.